This is a list of T cell receptor beta chains from one sample in a study of monozygotic twins with inflammatory bowel disease. Each CDR3 protein gets one entry in TCRdb, which reprocessed the 5' RACE reads and gives no DNA. The sample has fewer than 400,000 distinct CDR3 sequences. The sample was blood. Source of these receptors: a human donor with ulcerative colitis or Crohn's disease, or a healthy co-twin of an affected twin (not recorded which). Both conserved end residues are part of each CDR3.

TRBV7-2,TRBJ2-1,CASSLTGSSYNEQFF
TRBV12-3/TRBV12-4,TRBJ1-5,CASSPTGVGPQHF
TRBV7-7,TRBJ2-1,CASSTGLATDNEQFF
TRBV6-4,TRBJ1-2,CASSSVELTYGYTF
TRBV5-1,TRBJ1-1,CASSLVVGGNTEAFF
TRBV7-9,TRBJ2-7,CASSPLWGVYEQYF
TRBV20-1,TRBJ2-1,CSAIPGAKNNEQFF
TRBV6-2/TRBV6-3,TRBJ2-3,CASSNPGVSTDTQYF
TRBV10-3,TRBJ1-2,CAISGRVGGNYGYTF
TRBV20-1,TRBJ1-5,CSATVRAYSNQPQHF
TRBV24-1,TRBJ2-1,CATSDEREGTEQFF
TRBV5-1,TRBJ2-3,CASSFTGVDTQYF
TRBV6-1,TRBJ2-1,CASSRDRVGEQFF
TRBV2,TRBJ1-5,CASSATYSGLYQPQHF
TRBV7-2,TRBJ2-1,CASSFGGPLFF
TRBV12-3/TRBV12-4,TRBJ2-5,CASSPGGRTQYF
TRBV4-2,TRBJ2-7,CASGIAAYEQYF
TRBV4-3,TRBJ2-7,CASSQDRVVGWISDEQYF
TRBV6-1,TRBJ2-5,CASRTLGLSGEETQYF
TRBV28,TRBJ1-1,CASSFVGRGTEAFF
TRBV21-1,TRBJ1-6,CASSLSRGFSNSPLHF
TRBV11-2,TRBJ2-2,CASSRRTGTSTGELFF
TRBV28,TRBJ2-6,CASSSQGFGANVLTF
TRBV20-1,TRBJ2-3,CSASLKAGAGTDTQYF
TRBV9,TRBJ2-3,CASSALRASPADTQYF
TRBV7-8,TRBJ1-4,CASSLVGGQSKEKLFF
TRBV7-2,TRBJ2-5,CASSLYGQGETQYF
TRBV5-6,TRBJ2-7,CASSPVSGFEQYF
TRBV7-9,TRBJ1-4,CASSSDRGRTNEKLFF
TRBV5-1,TRBJ2-7,CASSLPGTGSYEQYF
TRBV5-1,TRBJ2-1,CASNRGIRAYNEQFF
TRBV27,TRBJ2-5,CASAGTLGETQYF
TRBV7-9,TRBJ2-5,CASSLNEGQTQYF
TRBV12-3/TRBV12-4,TRBJ2-3,CASSLDLVAGTDTQYF
TRBV15,TRBJ1-2,CATSVTGVGYGYTF
TRBV5-6,TRBJ2-5,CASSLFSGTIWRTQYF
TRBV5-1,TRBJ2-2,CASSFGTGELFF
TRBV12-3/TRBV12-4,TRBJ2-4,CASSLAGEAKNIQYF
TRBV12-3/TRBV12-4,TRBJ2-5,CASSSPSGRGKTQYF
TRBV28,TRBJ1-2,CASRLSGHGRNYGYTF
TRBV12-3/TRBV12-4,TRBJ1-1,CASSAPGVNTEAFF
TRBV7-8,TRBJ1-2,CASSWNGRENYGYTF
TRBV3-1,TRBJ2-7,CASRQNDGTYEQYF
TRBV7-2,TRBJ1-1,CASSSIHRMNTEAFF
TRBV7-9,TRBJ1-2,CASRLQGAYGYTF
TRBV5-1,TRBJ2-3,CASSTIQGADTDTQYF
TRBV14,TRBJ1-4,CASSHRGGGAGEKLFF
TRBV29-1,TRBJ2-3,CSVLAGSYSTDTQYF
TRBV5-1,TRBJ2-2,CASSSHTNTGELFF
TRBV12-3/TRBV12-4,TRBJ1-2,CASSLARDRAANYGYTF
TRBV30,TRBJ1-5,CAWTGGGGINQPQHF
TRBV5-1,TRBJ2-7,CASSPPGYEQYF
TRBV11-2,TRBJ2-1,CASSSRGWGLSGYNEQFF